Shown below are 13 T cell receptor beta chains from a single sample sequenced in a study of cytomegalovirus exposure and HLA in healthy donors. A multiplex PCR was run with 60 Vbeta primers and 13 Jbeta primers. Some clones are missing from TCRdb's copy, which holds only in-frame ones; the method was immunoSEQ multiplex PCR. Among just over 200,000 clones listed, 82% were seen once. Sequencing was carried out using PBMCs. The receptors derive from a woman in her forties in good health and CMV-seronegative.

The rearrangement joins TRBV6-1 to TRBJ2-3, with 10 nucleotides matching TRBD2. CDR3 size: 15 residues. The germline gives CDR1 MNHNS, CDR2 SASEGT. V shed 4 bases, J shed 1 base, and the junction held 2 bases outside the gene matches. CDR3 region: CASSGTSGGTDTQYF. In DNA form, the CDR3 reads TGTGCCAGCAGTGGAACTAGCGGGGGCACAGATACGCAGTATTTT.

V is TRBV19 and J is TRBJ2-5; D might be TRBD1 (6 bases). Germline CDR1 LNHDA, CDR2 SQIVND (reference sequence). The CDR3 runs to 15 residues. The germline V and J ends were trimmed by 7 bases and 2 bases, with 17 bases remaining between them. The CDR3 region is CASKTGSESQETQYF. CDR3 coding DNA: TGTGCCAGTAAAACAGGGAGCGAATCACAAGAGACCCAGTACTTC.

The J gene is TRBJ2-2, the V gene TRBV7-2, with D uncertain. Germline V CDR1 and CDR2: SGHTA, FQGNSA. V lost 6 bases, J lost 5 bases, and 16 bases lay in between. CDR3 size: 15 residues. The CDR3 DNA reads TGTGCCAGCAGGTCCGTCCAGCGAGGTACCGGGGAGCTGTTTTTT. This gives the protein CASRSVQRGTGELFF.

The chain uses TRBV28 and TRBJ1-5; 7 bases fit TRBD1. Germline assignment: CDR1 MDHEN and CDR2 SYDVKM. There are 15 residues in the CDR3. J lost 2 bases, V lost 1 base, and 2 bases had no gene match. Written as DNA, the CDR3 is TGTGCCAGCAGTTTATCCGGGACAGGCAATCAGCCCCAGCATTTT. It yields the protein CASSLSGTGNQPQHF.

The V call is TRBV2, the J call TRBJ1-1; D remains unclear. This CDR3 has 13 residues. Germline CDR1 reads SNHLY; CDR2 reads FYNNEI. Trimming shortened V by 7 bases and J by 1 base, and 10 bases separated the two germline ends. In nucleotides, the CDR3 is TGTGCCAGCACCGGGAACAGGAACACTGAAGCTTTCTTT. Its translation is CASTGNRNTEAFF.

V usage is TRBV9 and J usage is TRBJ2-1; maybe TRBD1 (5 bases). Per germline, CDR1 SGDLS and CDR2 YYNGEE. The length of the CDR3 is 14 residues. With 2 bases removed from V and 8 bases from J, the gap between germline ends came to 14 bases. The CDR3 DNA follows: TGTGCCAGCAGCGTGGATGGGGCCGTTCATGAGCAGTTCTTC. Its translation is CASSVDGAVHEQFF.

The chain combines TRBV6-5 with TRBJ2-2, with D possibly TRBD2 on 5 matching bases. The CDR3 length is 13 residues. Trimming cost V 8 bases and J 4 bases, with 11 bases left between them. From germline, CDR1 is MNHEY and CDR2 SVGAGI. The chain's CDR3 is CASRIAPTGELFF. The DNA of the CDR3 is TGTGCCAGCCGAATAGCGCCCACCGGGGAGCTGTTTTTT.

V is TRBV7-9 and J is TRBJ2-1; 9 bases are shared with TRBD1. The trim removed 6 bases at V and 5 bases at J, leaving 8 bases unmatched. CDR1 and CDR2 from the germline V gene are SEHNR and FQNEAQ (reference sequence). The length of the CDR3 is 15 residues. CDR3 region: CASRSPGQGNNEQFF. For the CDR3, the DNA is TGTGCCAGCAGGTCACCGGGACAGGGTAACAATGAGCAGTTCTTC. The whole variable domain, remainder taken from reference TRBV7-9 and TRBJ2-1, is DTGVSQNPRHKITKRGQNVTFRCDPISEHNRLYWYRQTLGQGPEFLTYFQNEAQLEKSRLLSDRFSAERPKGSFSTLEIQRTEQGDSAMYLCASRSPGQGNNEQFFGPGTRLTVL.

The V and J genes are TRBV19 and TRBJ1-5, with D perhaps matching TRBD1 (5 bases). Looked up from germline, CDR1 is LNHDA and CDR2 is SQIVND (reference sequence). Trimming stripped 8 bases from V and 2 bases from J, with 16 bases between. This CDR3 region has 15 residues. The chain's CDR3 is CASDSRNVGNQPQHF. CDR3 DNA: TGTGCCAGTGACAGTCGAAATGTGGGCAATCAGCCCCAGCATTTT.

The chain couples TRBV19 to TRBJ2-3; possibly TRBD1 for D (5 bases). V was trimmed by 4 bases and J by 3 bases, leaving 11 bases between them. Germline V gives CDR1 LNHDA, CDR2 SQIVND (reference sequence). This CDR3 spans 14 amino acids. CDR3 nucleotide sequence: TGTGCCAGTAGTAACCGGAGACAGACAGATACGCAGTATTTT. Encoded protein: CASSNRRQTDTQYF.

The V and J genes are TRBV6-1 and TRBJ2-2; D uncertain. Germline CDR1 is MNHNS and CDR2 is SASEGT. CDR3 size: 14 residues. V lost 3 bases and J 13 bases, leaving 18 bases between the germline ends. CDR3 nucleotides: TGTGCCAGCAGTGATTGGTTTAAACAGATATTGCTGTTTTTT. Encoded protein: CASSDWFKQILLFF.

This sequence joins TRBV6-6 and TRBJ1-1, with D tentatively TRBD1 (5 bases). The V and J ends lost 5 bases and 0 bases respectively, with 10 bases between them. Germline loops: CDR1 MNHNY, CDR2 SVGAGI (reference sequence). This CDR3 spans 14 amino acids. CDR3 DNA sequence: TGTGCCAGCAGTATAGGGACTATGAACACTGAAGCTTTCTTT. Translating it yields CASSIGTMNTEAFF.

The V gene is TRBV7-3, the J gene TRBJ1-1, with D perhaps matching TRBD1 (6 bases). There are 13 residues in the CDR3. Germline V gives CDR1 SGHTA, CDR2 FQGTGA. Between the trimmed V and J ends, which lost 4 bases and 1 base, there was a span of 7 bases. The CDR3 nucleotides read TGTGCCAGCAGCTCACAGGGGAACACTGAAGCTTTCTTT. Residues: CASSSQGNTEAFF. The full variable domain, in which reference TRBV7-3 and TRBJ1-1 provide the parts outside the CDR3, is GAGVSQTPSNKVTEKGKYVELRCDPISGHTALYWYRQSLGQGPEFLIYFQGTGAADDSGLPNDRFFAVRPEGSVSTLKIQRTERGDSAVYLCASSSQGNTEAFFGQGTRLTVV.